This record covers a single T cell receptor (beta chain). V was clipped by 2 bases and J by 7 bases; unmatched bases: 2. The CDR3 contains 14 residues. The data derive from a study of T cells in Graves' hyperthyroidism and ophthalmopathy. The CDR3 regions of TCR beta were amplified from RNA transcripts. With the HTBI primer set, the TCR CDR3 went through a first round of RT-PCR. TCRdb reanalysed the multiplex PCR reads using MiXCR and keeps one entry per CDR3 protein. The table records roughly 350,000 distinct CDR3 sequences, 14% of them present only once. The sample consisted of blood. The clonotype was recovered from a woman aged 25 to 39 with Graves' ophthalmopathy. J is TRBJ1-6 and V is TRBV12-3 or TRBV12-4; 7 bases match TRBD1. CDR3 sequence (DNA): TGTGCCAGCAGTTTATTGACAGGGAATTCACCCCTCCACTTT. Protein: CASSLLTGNSPLHF.